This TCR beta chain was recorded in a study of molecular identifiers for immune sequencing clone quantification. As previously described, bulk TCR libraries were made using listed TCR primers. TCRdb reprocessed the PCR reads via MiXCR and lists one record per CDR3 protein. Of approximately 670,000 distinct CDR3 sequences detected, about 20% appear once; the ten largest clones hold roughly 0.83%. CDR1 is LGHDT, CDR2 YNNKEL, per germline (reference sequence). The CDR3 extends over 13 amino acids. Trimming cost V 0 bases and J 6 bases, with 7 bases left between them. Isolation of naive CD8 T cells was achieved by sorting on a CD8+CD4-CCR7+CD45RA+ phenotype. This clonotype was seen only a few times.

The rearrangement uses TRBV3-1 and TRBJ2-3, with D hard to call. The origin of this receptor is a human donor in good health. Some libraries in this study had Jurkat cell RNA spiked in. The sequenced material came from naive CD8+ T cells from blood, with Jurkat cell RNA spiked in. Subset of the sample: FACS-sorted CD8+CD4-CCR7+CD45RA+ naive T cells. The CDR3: CASSQDPSDTQYF. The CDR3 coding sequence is TGTGCCAGCAGCCAAGATCCCTCCGATACGCAGTATTTT.